A selection of T cell receptor beta chains follows, all from one sample in a study of identifying expanded T cells in peripheral blood. Data came from immunoSEQ multiplex PCR; TCRdb stores just in-frame clones and leaves some out. The data contain about 94,000 clones, roughly 86% of them singletons. The sequencing input was blood. These receptors were collected from a person aged 18-69 years in good health. Both conserved end residues are part of each CDR3. A D gene is named only where the DNA matches it firmly. Not every row has a clone size; where given, it reads once, few, many or a size class.

TRBV18	NA	NA	TRBJ1-5	TGTGCCAGCTCACCGGGCGGGGGACAGCCCCAGCATTTT	CASSPGGGQPQHF
TRBV5-1	NA	NA	TRBJ1-1	TGCGCCAGCAGCTCAAACCAAGGTAGGGCGAACACTGAAGCTTTCTTT	CASSSNQGRANTEAFF
TRBV19	NA	NA	TRBJ2-5	TGTGCCAGTAGCCCGAGGAGTGGGAGCCAAGAGACCCAGTACTTC	CASSPRSGSQETQYF
TRBV27	NA	NA	TRBJ1-5	TGTGCCAGCAGCCCCCAAAGGTCGGGGTTGGGGCAGCCCCAGCATTTT	CASSPQRSGLGQPQHF
TRBV19	NA	NA	TRBJ2-7	TGTGCCAGTAGTATAGTTTGGGACATTTCCTACGAGCAGTACTTC	CASSIVWDISYEQYF
TRBV9	NA	NA	TRBJ2-2	TGTGCCAGCAGCGTAGTCGACGGGGAGCTGTTTTTT	CASSVVDGELFF
TRBV9	NA	NA	TRBJ2-7	TGTGCCAGCAGCGTAGCAGCGATTCCTACGTACGAGCAGTACTTC	CASSVAAIPTYEQYF
TRBV7-9	NA	NA	TRBJ1-1	TGTGCCAGCAGCTTAGGGACCTCGAACACTGAAGCTTTCTTT	CASSLGTSNTEAFF
TRBV30	NA	NA	TRBJ1-1	TGTGCCTGGGCCCGGGGGGGGAGTAATACTGAAGCTTTCTTT	CAWARGGSNTEAFF
TRBV5-6	TRBD1	few	TRBJ2-3	TGTGCCAGCAGCTACGGACAGGGTACAGATACGCAGTATTTT	CASSYGQGTDTQYF
TRBV18	TRBD2	NA	TRBJ2-2	TGTGCCAGCTCACTAAGAGCGGGGACCGGGGAGCTGTTTTTT	CASSLRAGTGELFF
TRBV30	TRBD2	NA	TRBJ2-3	TGTGCCTGGAGTGTATGGCAGGGACTAGCGGACGATACGCAGTATTTT	CAWSVWQGLADDTQYF
TRBV9	TRBD2	once	TRBJ2-3	TGTGCCAGCAGCGTAGGTGCGGGGGGCGCGACAGATACGCAGTATTTT	CASSVGAGGATDTQYF
TRBV7-2	NA	NA	TRBJ2-7	TGTGCCAGCAGCCGACAGGATCCCTACGAGCAGTACTTC	CASSRQDPYEQYF
TRBV27	TRBD2	NA	TRBJ2-7	TGTGCCAGCACCAAGACTAGCGGGGCGCCCTACGAGCAGTACTTC	CASTKTSGAPYEQYF
TRBV4-1	TRBD2	NA	TRBJ2-3	TGCGCCAGCAGCTCGAATAGCGGGGGGACCACAGATACGCAGTATTTT	CASSSNSGGTTDTQYF
TRBV6-4	NA	NA	TRBJ1-6	TGTGCCAGCAGTGACACGATAAATTCACCCCTCCACTTT	CASSDTINSPLHF
TRBV2	NA	NA	TRBJ2-3	TGTGCCAGCAGTGACAGGGCCCCAGATACGCAGTATTTT	CASSDRAPDTQYF
TRBV5-1	NA	NA	TRBJ1-6	TGCGCCAGCAGCCTACAGGTCTATAATTCACCCCTCCACTTT	CASSLQVYNSPLHF
TRBV11-3	TRBD2	NA	TRBJ2-7	TGTGCCAGCAGCGTGACTAGCGGCAGCTCCTACGAGCAGTACTTC	CASSVTSGSSYEQYF
TRBV19	NA	NA	TRBJ1-4	TGTGCCAGTAGTACCAGGACTCTGGCCGGTGAAAAACTGTTTTTT	CASSTRTLAGEKLFF
TRBV6-1	NA	NA	TRBJ1-2	TGTGCCAGCAGTGAAGCGAACTCTAACTATGGCTACACCTTC	CASSEANSNYGYTF
TRBV28	TRBD1	NA	TRBJ2-1	TGTGCCAGCAGTTGGACAGGGGGCCCCTACAATGAGCAGTTCTTC	CASSWTGGPYNEQFF
TRBV4-2	NA	once	TRBJ1-1	TGTGCCAGCAGCCAAGGCGGGGCCGGGGACACTGAAGCTTTCTTT	CASSQGGAGDTEAFF
TRBV10-3	TRBD2	NA	TRBJ2-1	TGTGCCATCAGTGATGGAGAGCGGGGGTTGTTCTTC	CAISDGERGLFF
TRBV19	NA	NA	TRBJ1-5	TGTGCCAGTAGTCTCCAGGGTCAGGGCAATCAGCCCCAGCATTTT	CASSLQGQGNQPQHF
TRBV30	TRBD2	few	TRBJ2-7	TGTGCCTGGAGTTATTTGTGGGGGGGGAAAGGGAACGAGCAGTACTTC	CAWSYLWGGKGNEQYF
TRBV19	TRBD2	NA	TRBJ2-3	TGTGCCAGTAGTATACGACCGGGAGGGCCCACAGATACGCAGTATTTT	CASSIRPGGPTDTQYF
TRBV6-5	NA	NA	TRBJ1-1	TGTGCCAGCAGTTACAGTGGGCAGGGGAGGACTGAAGCTTTCTTT	CASSYSGQGRTEAFF